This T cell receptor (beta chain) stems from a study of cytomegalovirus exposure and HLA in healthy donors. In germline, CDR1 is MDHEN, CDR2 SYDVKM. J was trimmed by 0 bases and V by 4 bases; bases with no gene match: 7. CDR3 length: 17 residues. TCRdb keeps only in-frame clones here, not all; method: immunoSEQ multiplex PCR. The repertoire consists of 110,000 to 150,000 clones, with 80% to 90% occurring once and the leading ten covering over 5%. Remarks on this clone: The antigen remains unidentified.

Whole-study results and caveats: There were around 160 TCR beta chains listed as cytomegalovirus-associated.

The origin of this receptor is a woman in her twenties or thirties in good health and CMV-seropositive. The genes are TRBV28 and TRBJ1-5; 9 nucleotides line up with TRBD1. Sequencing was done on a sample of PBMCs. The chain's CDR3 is CASSSGTGWHSNQPQHF. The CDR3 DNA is TGTGCCAGCAGTTCCGGGACAGGGTGGCATAGCAATCAGCCCCAGCATTTT.